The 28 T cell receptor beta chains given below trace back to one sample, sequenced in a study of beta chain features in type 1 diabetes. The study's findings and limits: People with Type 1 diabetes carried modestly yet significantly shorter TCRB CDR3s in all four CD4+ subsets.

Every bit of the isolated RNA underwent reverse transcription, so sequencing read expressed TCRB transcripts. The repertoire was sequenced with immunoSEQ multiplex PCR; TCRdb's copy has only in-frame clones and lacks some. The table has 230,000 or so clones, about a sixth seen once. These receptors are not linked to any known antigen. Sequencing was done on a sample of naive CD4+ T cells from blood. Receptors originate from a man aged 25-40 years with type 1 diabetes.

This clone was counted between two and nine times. This CDR3 reads CACAPGQGAKGYTF. DNA for the CDR3: TGTGCCTGTGCTCCGGGACAGGGGGCGAAAGGCTACACCTTC. The V call is TRBV30, the J call TRBJ1-2; 12 bases are shared with TRBD1. There are 14 residues in the CDR3. The J segment lost 8 bases and the V segment lost 6 bases, leaving 10 bases of the junction unmatched. CDR1 is GTSNPN, CDR2 SVGIG, per germline (reference sequence).

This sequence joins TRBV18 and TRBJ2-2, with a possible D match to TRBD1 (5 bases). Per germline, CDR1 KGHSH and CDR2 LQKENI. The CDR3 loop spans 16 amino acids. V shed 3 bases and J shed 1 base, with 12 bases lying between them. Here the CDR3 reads CASSPRVQGNTGELFF. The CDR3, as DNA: TGTGCCAGCTCACCTCGGGTCCAGGGGAACACCGGGGAGCTGTTTTTT.

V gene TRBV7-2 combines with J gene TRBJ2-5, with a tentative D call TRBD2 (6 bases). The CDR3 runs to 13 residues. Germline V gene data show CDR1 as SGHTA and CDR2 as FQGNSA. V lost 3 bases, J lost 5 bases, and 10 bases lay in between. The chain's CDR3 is CASSFGGVETQYF. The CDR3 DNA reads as TGTGCCAGCAGCTTTGGCGGGGTTGAGACCCAGTACTTC.

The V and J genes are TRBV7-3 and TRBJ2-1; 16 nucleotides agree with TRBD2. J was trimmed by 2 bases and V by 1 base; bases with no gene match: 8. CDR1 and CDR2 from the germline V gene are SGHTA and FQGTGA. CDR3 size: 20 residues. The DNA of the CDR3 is TGTGCCAGCAGCTTAAGGGCCCAGGGACTAGCGGGAGGGCCCTACAATGAGCAGTTCTTC. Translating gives CASSLRAQGLAGGPYNEQFF.

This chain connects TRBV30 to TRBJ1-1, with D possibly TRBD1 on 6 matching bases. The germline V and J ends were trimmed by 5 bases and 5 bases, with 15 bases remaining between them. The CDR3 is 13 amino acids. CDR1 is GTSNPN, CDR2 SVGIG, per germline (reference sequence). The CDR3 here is CAWQGWGATEAFF. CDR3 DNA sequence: TGTGCCTGGCAGGGCTGGGGGGCAACTGAAGCTTTCTTT.

This CDR3 reads CSASLGKNTEAFF. CDR3 DNA sequence: TGCAGCGCCAGCTTGGGGAAGAACACTGAAGCTTTCTTT. This rearrangement joins TRBV29-1 to TRBJ1-1; D is undetermined. CDR3 length: 13 amino acids. V was cut by 7 bases and J by 1 base, with 13 bases left in between. Germline CDR1 and CDR2: SQVTM and ANQGSEA.

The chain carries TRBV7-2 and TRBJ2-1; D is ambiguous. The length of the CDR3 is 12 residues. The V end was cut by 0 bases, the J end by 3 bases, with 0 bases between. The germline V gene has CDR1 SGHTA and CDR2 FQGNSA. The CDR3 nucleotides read TGTGCCAGCAGCTTAGCCTACAATGAGCAGTTCTTC. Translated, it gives CASSLAYNEQFF.

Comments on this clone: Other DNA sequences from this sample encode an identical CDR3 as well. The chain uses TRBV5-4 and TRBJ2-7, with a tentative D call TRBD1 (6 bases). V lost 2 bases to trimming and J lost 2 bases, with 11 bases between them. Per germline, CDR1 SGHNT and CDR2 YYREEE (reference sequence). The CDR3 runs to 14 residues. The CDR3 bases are TGTGCCAGCAGCTTAGGCCAGGGGCCCTACGAGCAGTACTTC. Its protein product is CASSLGQGPYEQYF.

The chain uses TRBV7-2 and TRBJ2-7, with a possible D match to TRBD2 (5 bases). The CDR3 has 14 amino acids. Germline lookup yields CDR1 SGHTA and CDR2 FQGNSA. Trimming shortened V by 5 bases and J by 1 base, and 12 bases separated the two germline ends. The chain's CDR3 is CASSPGSLSYEQYF. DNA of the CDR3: TGTGCCAGCAGCCCTGGGAGCCTGTCCTACGAGCAGTACTTC.

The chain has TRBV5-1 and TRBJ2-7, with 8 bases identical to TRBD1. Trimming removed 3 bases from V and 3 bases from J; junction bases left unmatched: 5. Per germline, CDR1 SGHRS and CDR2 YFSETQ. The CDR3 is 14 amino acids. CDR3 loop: CASSSTGGGYEQYF. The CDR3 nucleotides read TGCGCCAGCAGCTCCACAGGGGGAGGCTACGAGCAGTACTTC.

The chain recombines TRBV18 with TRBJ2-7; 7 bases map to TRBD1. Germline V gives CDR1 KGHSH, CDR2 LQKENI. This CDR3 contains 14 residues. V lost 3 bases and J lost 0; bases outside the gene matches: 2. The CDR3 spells CASSPGQISYEQYF. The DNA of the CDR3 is TGTGCCAGCTCACCGGGACAGATCTCCTACGAGCAGTACTTC.

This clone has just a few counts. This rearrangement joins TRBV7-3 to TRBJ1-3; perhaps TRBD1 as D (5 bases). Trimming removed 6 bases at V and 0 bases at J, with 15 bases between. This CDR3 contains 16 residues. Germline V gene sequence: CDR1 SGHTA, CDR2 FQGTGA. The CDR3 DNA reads TGTGCCAGCAGTCAAACAGCAGGGCACTCTGGAAACACCATATATTTT. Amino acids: CASSQTAGHSGNTIYF.

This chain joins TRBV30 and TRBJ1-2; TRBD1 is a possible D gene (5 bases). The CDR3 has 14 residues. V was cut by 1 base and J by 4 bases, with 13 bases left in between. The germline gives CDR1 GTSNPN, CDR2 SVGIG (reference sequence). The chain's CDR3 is CAWSALGDGYGYTF. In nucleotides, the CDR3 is TGTGCCTGGAGTGCCCTGGGGGATGGCTATGGCTACACCTTC.

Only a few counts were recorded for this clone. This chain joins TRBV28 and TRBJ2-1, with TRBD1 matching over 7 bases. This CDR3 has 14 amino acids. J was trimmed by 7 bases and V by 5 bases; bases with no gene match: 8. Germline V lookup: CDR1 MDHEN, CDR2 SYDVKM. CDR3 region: CASSTTGDRNEQFF. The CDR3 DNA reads TGTGCCAGCAGTACTACAGGGGACCGGAATGAGCAGTTCTTC.

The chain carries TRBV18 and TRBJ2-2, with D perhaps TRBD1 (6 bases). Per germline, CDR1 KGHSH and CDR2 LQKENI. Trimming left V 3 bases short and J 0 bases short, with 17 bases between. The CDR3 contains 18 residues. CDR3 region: CASSPTPHREPNTGELFF. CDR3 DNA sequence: TGTGCCAGCTCACCCACCCCCCACAGGGAACCGAACACCGGGGAGCTGTTTTTT.

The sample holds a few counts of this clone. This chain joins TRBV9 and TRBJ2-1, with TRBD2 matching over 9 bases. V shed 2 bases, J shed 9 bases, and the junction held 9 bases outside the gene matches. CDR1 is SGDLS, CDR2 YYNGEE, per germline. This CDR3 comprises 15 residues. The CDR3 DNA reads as TGTGCCAGCAGCGTTGGCGGGAGGGCCGCCGGTGAGCAGTTCTTC. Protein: CASSVGGRAAGEQFF. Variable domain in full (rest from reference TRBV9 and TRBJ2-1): DSGVTQTPKHLITATGQRVTLRCSPRSGDLSVYWYQQSLDQGLQFLIQYYNGEERAKGNILERFSAQQFPDLHSELNLSSLELGDSALYFCASSVGGRAAGEQFFGPGTRLTVL.

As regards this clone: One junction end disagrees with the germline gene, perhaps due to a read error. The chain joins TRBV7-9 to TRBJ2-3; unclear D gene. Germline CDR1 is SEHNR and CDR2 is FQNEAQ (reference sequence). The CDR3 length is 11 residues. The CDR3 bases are TGTGCCAGCAGCCCCTATCGGGCCCCCGGCTTT. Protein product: CASSPYRAPGF. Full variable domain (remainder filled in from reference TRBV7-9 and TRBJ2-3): DTGVSQNPRHKITKRGQNVTFRCDPISEHNRLYWYRQTLGQGPEFLTYFQNEAQLEKSRLLSDRFSAERPKGSFSTLEIQRTEQGDSAMYLCASSPYRAPGFGPGTRLTVL.

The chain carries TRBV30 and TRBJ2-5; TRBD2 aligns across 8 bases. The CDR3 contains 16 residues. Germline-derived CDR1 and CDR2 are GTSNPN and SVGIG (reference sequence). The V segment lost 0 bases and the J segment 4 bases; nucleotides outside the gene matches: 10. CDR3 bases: TGTGCCTGGAGTGTAAGGTCTAGCGGGTTGACAGAGACCCAGTACTTC. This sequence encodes CAWSVRSSGLTETQYF.

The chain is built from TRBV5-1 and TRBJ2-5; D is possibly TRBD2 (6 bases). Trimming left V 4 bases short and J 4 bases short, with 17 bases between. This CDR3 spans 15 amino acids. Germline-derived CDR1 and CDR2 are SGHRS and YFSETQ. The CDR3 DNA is TGCGCCAGCAGCCCGGCGGGGCAGGGTGCAGAGACCCAGTACTTC. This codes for CASSPAGQGAETQYF.

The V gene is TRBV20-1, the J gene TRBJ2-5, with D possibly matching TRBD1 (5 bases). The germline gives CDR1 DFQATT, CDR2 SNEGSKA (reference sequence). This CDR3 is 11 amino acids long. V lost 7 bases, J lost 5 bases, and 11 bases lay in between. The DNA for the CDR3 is TGCAGTGGCAGGGTGGACGAGACCCAGTACTTC. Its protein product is CSGRVDETQYF.

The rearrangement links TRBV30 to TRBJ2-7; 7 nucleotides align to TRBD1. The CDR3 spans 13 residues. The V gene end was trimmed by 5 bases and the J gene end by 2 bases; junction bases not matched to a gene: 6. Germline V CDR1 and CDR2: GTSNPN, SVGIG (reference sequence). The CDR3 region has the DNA TGTGCCTGGGACCGGGACAGTCCCTACGAGCAGTACTTC. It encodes CAWDRDSPYEQYF.

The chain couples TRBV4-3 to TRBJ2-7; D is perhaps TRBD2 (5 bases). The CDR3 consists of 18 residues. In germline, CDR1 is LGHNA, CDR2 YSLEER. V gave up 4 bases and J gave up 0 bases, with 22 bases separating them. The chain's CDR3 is CASSLRAGQRDYSYEQYF. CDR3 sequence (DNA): TGCGCCAGCAGCCTACGGGCGGGCCAGAGAGACTACTCCTACGAGCAGTACTTC.

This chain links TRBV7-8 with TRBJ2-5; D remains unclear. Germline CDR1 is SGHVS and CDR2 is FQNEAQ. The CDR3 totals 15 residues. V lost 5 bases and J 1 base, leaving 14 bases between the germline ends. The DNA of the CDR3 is TGTGCCAGCAGCCCGACTGGACGGACCCAAGAGACCCAGTACTTC. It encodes CASSPTGRTQETQYF.

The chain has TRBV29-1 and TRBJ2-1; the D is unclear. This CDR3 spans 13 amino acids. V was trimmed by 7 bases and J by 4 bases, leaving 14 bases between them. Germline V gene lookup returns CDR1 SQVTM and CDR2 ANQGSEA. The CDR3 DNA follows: TGCAGCGGGGGAACAGACCCATACAATGAGCAGTTCTTC. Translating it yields CSGGTDPYNEQFF.

The chain's CDR3 is CASSIDLAIGDTQYF. CDR3 bases: TGTGCCAGTAGTATTGATTTGGCCATTGGCGATACGCAGTATTTT. J is TRBJ2-3 and V is TRBV19; D unresolved. The CDR3 covers 15 residues. Trimming took off 3 bases at V and 6 bases at J, with 16 bases between the two ends. Germline-derived CDR1 and CDR2 are LNHDA and SQIVND (reference sequence).

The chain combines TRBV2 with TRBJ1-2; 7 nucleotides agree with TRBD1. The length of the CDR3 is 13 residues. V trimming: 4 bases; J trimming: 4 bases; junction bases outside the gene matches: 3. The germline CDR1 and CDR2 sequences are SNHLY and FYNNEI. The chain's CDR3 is CASSGQGGYGYTF. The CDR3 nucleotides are TGTGCCAGCAGTGGACAGGGAGGCTATGGCTACACCTTC.

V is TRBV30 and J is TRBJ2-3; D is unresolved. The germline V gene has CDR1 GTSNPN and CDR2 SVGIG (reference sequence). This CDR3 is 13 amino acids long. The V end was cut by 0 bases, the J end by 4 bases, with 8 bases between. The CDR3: CAWSVDRADTQYF. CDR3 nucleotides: TGTGCCTGGAGTGTAGATAGGGCAGATACGCAGTATTTT.

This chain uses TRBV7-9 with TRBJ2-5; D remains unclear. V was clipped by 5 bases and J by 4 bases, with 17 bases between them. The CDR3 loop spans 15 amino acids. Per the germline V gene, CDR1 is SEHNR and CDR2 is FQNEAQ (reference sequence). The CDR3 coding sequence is TGTGCCAGCAGCCCACGGCAGCTTGACGGAGAGACCCAGTACTTC. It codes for CASSPRQLDGETQYF.